The 5 T cell receptor beta chains in this list originate from one sample, sequenced in a study of OX40 agonist ivuxolimab in advanced cancers. The protocol was immunoSEQ multiplex PCR, while the TCRdb copy is restricted to in-frame clones and leaves out a portion. The sample yields roughly 25,000 clones, around four fifths seen once. This material consisted of CD4+ or CD8+ T cells sorted from blood, taken in a trial of the OX40 agonist ivuxolimab. The source is an adult with an advanced solid tumor such as melanoma, head and neck, liver or kidney cancer.

This chain connects TRBV10-3 to TRBJ2-1; 7 nucleotides align to TRBD2. The J segment lost 6 bases and the V segment lost 10 bases, leaving 9 bases of the junction unmatched. Germline V lookup: CDR1 ENHRY, CDR2 SYGVKD. The CDR3 consists of 13 residues. CDR3 region: CATVGEGFNEQFF. DNA for the CDR3: TGTGCCACCGTGGGGGAGGGCTTCAATGAGCAGTTCTTC.

The rearrangement uses TRBV6-5 and TRBJ1-2; possible D gene TRBD1, 5 bases. The V end lost 3 bases, the J end lost 8 bases, and 13 bases lay between the germline ends. CDR3 length: 13 amino acids. Germline V CDR1 and CDR2: MNHEY, SVGAGI. This CDR3 reads CASSYGREGGYTF. The CDR3, as DNA: TGTGCCAGCAGTTATGGCAGGGAGGGCGGCTACACCTTC.

This chain links TRBV4-2 with TRBJ2-7; 9 bases align to TRBD2. Trimming cost V 4 bases and J 5 bases; bases outside gene matches: 9. This CDR3 region has 15 residues. Per germline, CDR1 LGHNA and CDR2 YNFKEQ. CDR3 residues: CASSPRRREGDEQYF. The DNA for the CDR3 is TGTGCCAGCAGCCCACGACGGCGGGAGGGTGACGAGCAGTACTTC.

This clone was counted a single time. This chain links TRBV6-1 with TRBJ2-2; D may be TRBD1 (6 bases). Trimming cost V 7 bases and J 7 bases, with 13 bases left between them. The CDR3 has 13 residues. Per the germline V gene, CDR1 is MNHNS and CDR2 is SASEGT. CDR3 in DNA: TGTGCCAGCAATACAGGGAACCACGGGGAGCTGTTTTTT. Amino acid sequence: CASNTGNHGELFF.

This rearrangement joins TRBV19 to TRBJ1-2; 9 bases are a match to TRBD1. V trimming: 6 bases; J trimming: 4 bases; junction bases outside the gene matches: 15. Germline V lookup: CDR1 LNHDA, CDR2 SQIVND (reference sequence). CDR3 length equals 17 residues. The chain's CDR3 is CASRGIGDREMRYGYTF. Written as DNA, the CDR3 is TGTGCCAGTAGGGGCATCGGGGACAGGGAGATGCGCTATGGCTACACCTTC.